These 6 T cell receptor beta chains share one sample of origin, sequenced in a study of human T cells and chemical hapten exposure. Time point meaning: patch test 1, 2 weeks after DPC sensitization. Sample treatment: therapeutic diphenylcyclopropenone sensitization with weekly scalp DPC. TCRdb redid the calling of the RACE reads with MiXCR, one entry per CDR3 protein. The sample yields fewer than 100,000 distinct CDR3 sequences, 9.5% to 15% seen once. Source: whole blood, taken in connection with sensitization to the hapten diphenylcyclopropenone (DPC). These receptors were taken from a woman in her thirties or forties with alopecia areata. Some clones in this sample may be carry-over from other donors' samples.

The genes are TRBV20-1 and TRBJ2-3; D might be TRBD1 (6 bases). Germline V lookup: CDR1 DFQATT, CDR2 SNEGSKA (reference sequence). The CDR3 sequence is 13 residues long. V gave up 2 bases and J gave up 6 bases, with 12 bases separating them. This CDR3 is CSARKNQGDTQYF. CDR3 DNA sequence: TGCAGTGCTAGAAAAAACCAGGGGGATACGCAGTATTTT.

This clonotype was observed many times. This chain connects TRBV7-9 to TRBJ2-5; the match to TRBD1 covers 7 bases. CDR1 is SEHNR and CDR2 is FQNEAQ in the germline V gene (reference sequence). V shed 3 bases and J 4 bases; nucleotides not matched to a gene: 5. This CDR3 is 14 amino acids long. CDR3 loop: CASSLSTGRETQYF. DNA of the CDR3: TGTGCCAGCAGCTTGTCGACAGGGAGAGAGACCCAGTACTTC.

The genes are TRBV5-4 and TRBJ2-7; D is possibly TRBD1 (9 bases). The V end lost 4 bases, the J end lost 3 bases, and 14 bases lay between the germline ends. Germline values: CDR1 SGHNT, CDR2 YYREEE (reference sequence). The CDR3 has 14 residues. The CDR3 protein is CASSAGGQGYEQYF. The DNA for the CDR3 is TGTGCCAGCAGCGCGGGGGGACAGGGCTACGAGCAGTACTTC.

This clonotype was recorded a few times. The V call is TRBV28, the J call TRBJ2-3; D gene ambiguous. Between the trimmed V and J ends, which lost 6 bases and 6 bases, there was a span of 16 bases. The V gene's germline CDR1 is MDHEN and CDR2 SYDVKM. CDR3 length: 14 amino acids. CDR3 DNA sequence: TGTGCCAGCAGCTCCACCCCCCGGGTGGATACGCAGTATTTT. The encoded protein is CASSSTPRVDTQYF. The full variable domain, its missing parts supplied by reference TRBV28 and TRBJ2-3, is DVKVTQSSRYLVKRTGEKVFLECVQDMDHENMFWYRQDPGLGLRLIYFSYDVKMKEKGDIPEGYSVSREKKERFSLILESASTNQTSMYLCASSSTPRVDTQYFGPGTRLTVL.

This chain connects TRBV12-3 or TRBV12-4 to TRBJ1-1; D might be TRBD1 (5 bases). The CDR3 contains 13 residues. Deletions cut 6 bases from V and 9 bases from J, with 17 bases between. The CDR3 nucleotides read TGTGCCAGCAGCCCCACAGGACAAACCCAAGCTTTCTTT. Translated, it gives CASSPTGQTQAFF.

V and J are TRBV4-3 and TRBJ2-1, with 13 nucleotides matching TRBD2. V was pared by 3 bases and J by 0 bases, with 5 bases of the junction left unmatched. The germline V gene has CDR1 LGHNA and CDR2 YSLEER. The CDR3 has 18 residues. CDR3 sequence: CASSQRTSGGSSYNEQFF. In DNA, the CDR3 is TGCGCCAGCAGCCAGAGGACTAGCGGGGGCAGCTCCTACAATGAGCAGTTCTTC.